This T cell receptor (beta chain) was retrieved from a study of T-cell memory formation after mild COVID-19. Points from the study as a whole: The pre-infection memory compartment contained some responding clones, suggesting cross-reactive memory joined.

TCRdb processed the 5' RACE reads anew with MiXCR; each CDR3 protein has one entry. The top ten clones hold approximately 12% of a sample with hundreds of thousands of distinct CDR3 sequences, approximately 20% of them seen once. This clonotype was picked up many times. Antigen unknown. Germline CDR1 SGHTA, CDR2 FQGNSA. The CDR3 runs 13 residues. V was pared by 5 bases and J by 3 bases, with 8 bases between. The chain carries TRBV7-2 and TRBJ2-1, with D tentatively TRBD2 (5 bases). The receptor was isolated from an adult woman who had mild COVID-19 (a few samples of this study predate the infection). Cell type and time point are not known. Sample: PBMCs or a T cell subset sorted from them (not recorded which). The CDR3 reads CASSSDYYNEQFF. The CDR3 bases are TGTGCCAGCAGCAGTGACTACTACAATGAGCAGTTCTTC.